Listed here is a single T cell receptor beta chain. Patients were ineligible given autoimmune disease history or systemic immunosuppression. The data were produced by immunoSEQ multiplex PCR, yet TCRdb's version contains in-frame clones alone and is incomplete. The sample carries 60,000 or so clones, 90% to 95% recorded once. The ends lost 4 bases at V and 4 bases at J; junction bases unmatched: 13. The CDR3 runs 17 residues. Germline CDR1 SGDLS, CDR2 YYNGEE. The data stem from a study of OX40 agonist ivuxolimab in advanced cancers. The wider study: While on treatment, patients had intravenous ivuxolimab at 0.01 to 10 mg/kg every 2 weeks. The study enrolled dose-escalation patients with hepatocellular carcinoma, melanoma, renal cell or head and neck cancer. Two cutaneous melanoma patients and one hepatocellular carcinoma patient, three in all, had partial responses.

V and J are TRBV9 and TRBJ2-2; TRBD2 aligns across 7 bases. Sample: CD4+ or CD8+ T cells sorted from blood, taken in a trial of the OX40 agonist ivuxolimab. The TCR sequence derives from an adult with an advanced solid tumor such as melanoma, head and neck, liver or kidney cancer. The CDR3 coding sequence is TGTGCCAGCAGCACCCTCCTTGGCGGGAGCTTCACCGGGGAGCTGTTTTTT. Protein sequence: CASSTLLGGSFTGELFF. The entire variable domain, with the rest obtained from reference TRBV9 and TRBJ2-2, is as follows: DSGVTQTPKHLITATGQRVTLRCSPRSGDLSVYWYQQSLDQGLQFLIQYYNGEERAKGNILERFSAQQFPDLHSELNLSSLELGDSALYFCASSTLLGGSFTGELFFGEGSRLTVL.